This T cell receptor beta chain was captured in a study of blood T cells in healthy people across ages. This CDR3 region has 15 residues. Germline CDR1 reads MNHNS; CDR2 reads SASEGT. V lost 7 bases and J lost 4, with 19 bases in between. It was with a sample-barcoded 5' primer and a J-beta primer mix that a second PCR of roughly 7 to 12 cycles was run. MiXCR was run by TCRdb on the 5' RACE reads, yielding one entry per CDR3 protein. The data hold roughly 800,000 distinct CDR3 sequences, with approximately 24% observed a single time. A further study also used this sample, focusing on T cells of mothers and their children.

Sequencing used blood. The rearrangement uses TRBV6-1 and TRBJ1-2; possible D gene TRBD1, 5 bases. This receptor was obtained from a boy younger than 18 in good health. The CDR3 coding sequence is TGTGCCAGCACCCGATCCCCAGACAGCCTCTATGGCTACACCTTC. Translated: CASTRSPDSLYGYTF.